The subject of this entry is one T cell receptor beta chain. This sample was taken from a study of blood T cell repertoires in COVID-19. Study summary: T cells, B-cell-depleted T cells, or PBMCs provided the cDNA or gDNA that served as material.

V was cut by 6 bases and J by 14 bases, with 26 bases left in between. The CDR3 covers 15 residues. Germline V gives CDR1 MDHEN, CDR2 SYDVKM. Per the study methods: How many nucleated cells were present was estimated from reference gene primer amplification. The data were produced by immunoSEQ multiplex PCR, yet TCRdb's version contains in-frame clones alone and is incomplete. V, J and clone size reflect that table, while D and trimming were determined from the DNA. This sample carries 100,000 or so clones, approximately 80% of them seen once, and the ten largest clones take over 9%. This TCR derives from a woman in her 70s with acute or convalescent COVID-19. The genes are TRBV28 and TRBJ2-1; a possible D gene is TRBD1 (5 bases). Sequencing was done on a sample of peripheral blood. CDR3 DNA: TGTGCCAGCAGCAAACGGAAGCCACAGATCGAAGGGGAGTTCTTC. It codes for CASSKRKPQIEGEFF.